Below, one T cell receptor beta chain is given with its context. This specimen comes from a study of blood T cell repertoires in COVID-19. The overall study: Acute and convalescent COVID-19 samples came from the United States, Italy and Spain.

The CDR3 loop spans 17 amino acids. Trimming took off 0 bases at V and 6 bases at J, with 21 bases between the two ends. Germline V lookup: CDR1 SGDLS, CDR2 YYNGEE. Produced via immunoSEQ multiplex PCR; TCRdb's table is partial and in-frame only. The table lists more than 95,000 clones, about 80% of them singletons, with around a quarter in the top ten. The sample comprised peripheral blood. The source is a human donor in a cohort sampled during active COVID-19. The chain links TRBV9 to TRBJ1-2, with D perhaps matching TRBD1 (5 bases). This chain's CDR3 is CASSVGPPSAGTDGYTF. The CDR3, as DNA: TGTGCCAGCAGCGTAGGGCCCCCCTCTGCCGGGACTGATGGCTACACCTTC.